Below are 6 T cell receptor beta chains sequenced from a single sample in a study of CD8 T cells in Susac syndrome. RNA totalling about 0.5 to 1 ug underwent reverse transcription with random hexamers. TCRdb reprocessed the immunoSEQ multiplex PCR reads with MiXCR, giving one entry per CDR3 protein. The sample records fewer than 350,000 distinct CDR3 sequences, around nine tenths being singletons. Sequenced sample: CD8+ T cells from PBMCs. These receptor sequences come from a human donor with multiple sclerosis.

The gene calls are TRBV27 and TRBJ1-1; a weak D match, TRBD1 (5 bases). The CDR3 sequence is 15 residues long. Per germline, CDR1 MNHEY and CDR2 SMNVEV (reference sequence). V was clipped by 5 bases and J by 5 bases, with 18 bases between them. The CDR3: CASSPHGTDITEAFF. In DNA form, the CDR3 reads TGTGCCAGCAGTCCACACGGGACCGACATTACTGAAGCTTTCTTT.

V is TRBV3-1 and J is TRBJ2-3; D remains ambiguous. V gave up 1 base and J gave up 1 base, with 6 bases separating them. The germline V gene encodes CDR1 LGHDT and CDR2 YNNKEL (reference sequence). This CDR3 is built from 14 residues. In DNA form, the CDR3 reads TGTGCCAGCAGCCAAGGGTATGGCACAGATACGCAGTATTTT. It yields the protein CASSQGYGTDTQYF.

The chain carries TRBV5-4 and TRBJ2-7, with D uncertain. Germline CDR1 reads SGHNT; CDR2 reads YYREEE (reference sequence). The V gene lost 4 bases and the J gene lost 0 bases, with 11 bases spanning the gap. This CDR3 has 14 residues. CDR3 in DNA: TGTGCCAGCAGCAGCGCTCTAAGCTCCTACGAGCAGTACTTC. Translation: CASSSALSSYEQYF.

J is TRBJ2-1 and V is TRBV20-1; the D gene is possibly TRBD2 (5 bases). V lost 3 bases to trimming and J lost 9 bases, with 18 bases between them. The germline V gene has CDR1 DFQATT and CDR2 SNEGSKA (reference sequence). This CDR3 spans 14 amino acids. CDR3 amino acids: CSASGRVGYGEQFF. Written as DNA, the CDR3 is TGCAGTGCTAGCGGGCGGGTGGGGTACGGTGAGCAGTTCTTC.

The chain employs TRBV30 and TRBJ1-1; D unresolved. This CDR3 comprises 10 residues. The germline V gene encodes CDR1 GTSNPN and CDR2 SVGIG (reference sequence). With 1 base removed from V and 8 bases from J, the gap between germline ends came to 5 bases. CDR3 sequence (DNA): TGTGCCTGGAGTGGACTAGAAGCTTTCTTT. It codes for CAWSGLEAFF.

The gene calls are TRBV14 and TRBJ1-2; maybe TRBD1 (6 bases). This CDR3 region has 15 residues. Germline CDR1 is SGHDN and CDR2 is FVKESK. Trimming cost V 1 base and J 4 bases, with 13 bases left between them. In DNA, the CDR3 is TGTGCCAGCAGCCAAGTTCGATCAGGGGTCTATGGCTACACCTTC. Amino acid sequence: CASSQVRSGVYGYTF.